One and the same sample provided the 24 T cell receptor beta chains below, sequenced in a study of neurological immune-mediated disorders. TCRdb independently ran MiXCR on the 5' RACE reads; one entry per CDR3 protein. Of approximately 89,000 distinct CDR3 sequences in the sample, 4.3% were seen once. Time point specified: longitudinal time-point 3. Input material: PBMCs. Source of these receptors: a woman in her sixties or seventies with multiple sclerosis.

This clonotype was counted at least ten times. J is TRBJ1-2 and V is TRBV5-6; 7 nucleotides match TRBD1. Trimming cost V 5 bases and J 5 bases; bases outside gene matches: 9. The V gene's germline CDR1 is SGHDT and CDR2 YYEEEE. This CDR3 region has 14 residues. CDR3 loop: CASRGQQIYYGYTF. The CDR3 bases are TGTGCCAGCAGGGGACAGCAAATTTATTATGGCTACACCTTC.

This clonotype was picked up many times. The chain couples TRBV11-2 to TRBJ2-3, with TRBD1 matching 7 bases. CDR1 SGHAT and CDR2 FQNNGV come from the germline V gene. The CDR3 consists of 16 residues. Trimming cost V 5 bases and J 0 bases; bases outside gene matches: 8. In DNA, the CDR3 is TGTGCCAGCAGCAAACAGGGGCTTTCCAGCACAGATACGCAGTATTTT. It specifies CASSKQGLSSTDTQYF.

This clonotype has ten or more counts. This chain uses TRBV7-8 with TRBJ1-5; D not certain. Germline V gene data show CDR1 as SGHVS and CDR2 as FQNEAQ. The CDR3 spans 17 residues. Trimming pared 1 base from V and 0 bases from J, leaving 13 bases between. DNA of the CDR3: TGTGCCAGCAGCTTAGTCGCCCACGCATATAGCAATCAGCCCCAGCATTTT. The encoded protein is CASSLVAHAYSNQPQHF.

This clonotype has ten or more counts. Here the CDR3 reads CASRPGTNQPQHF. The CDR3 DNA is TGTGCCAGCAGACCCGGGACCAATCAGCCCCAGCATTTT. The V call is TRBV6-2 or TRBV6-3, the J call TRBJ1-5, with a tentative D call TRBD1 (5 bases). CDR1 and CDR2 from the germline V gene are MNHEY and SVGEGT. The CDR3 spans 13 residues. V was cut by 6 bases and J by 3 bases, with 9 bases left in between.

Only a few counts were recorded for this clonotype. J is TRBJ1-1 and V is TRBV30, with a tentative D call TRBD1 (6 bases). V gave up 3 bases and J gave up 7 bases, with 15 bases separating them. The germline CDR1 and CDR2 sequences are GTSNPN and SVGIG (reference sequence). The CDR3 consists of 13 residues. CDR3 loop: CAWSGDRSIEAFF. The CDR3 nucleotides are TGTGCCTGGAGCGGAGACAGGAGCATTGAAGCTTTCTTT.

This clonotype was seen many times. In DNA, the CDR3 is TGCGCCAGCATGGGCGGCGGGGGACCACAAGAGACCCAGTACTTC. This encodes CASMGGGGPQETQYF. The rearrangement joins TRBV5-1 to TRBJ2-5; 7 bases match TRBD2. Per germline, CDR1 SGHRS and CDR2 YFSETQ. The CDR3 contains 15 residues. Trimming took 6 bases from V and 2 from J; bases not matched to a gene: 10.

This clonotype was found many times. V usage is TRBV28 and J usage is TRBJ1-2, with D maybe TRBD1 (6 bases). V lost 6 bases to trimming and J lost 2 bases, with 19 bases between them. Germline lookup yields CDR1 MDHEN and CDR2 SYDVKM. CDR3 length: 16 amino acids. The CDR3 protein is CASRPGQVKTNYGYTF. CDR3 nucleotide sequence: TGTGCCAGCAGGCCGGGACAAGTTAAAACCAACTATGGCTACACCTTC.

In this sample, this clonotype turned up many times. This chain connects TRBV7-6 to TRBJ2-7; a possible D gene is TRBD1 (6 bases). Per germline, CDR1 SGHVS and CDR2 FNYEAQ. V was pared by 0 bases and J by 7 bases, with 16 bases between. The CDR3 extends over 15 amino acids. The CDR3 spells CASSLARQGSQEQYF. The DNA of the CDR3 is TGTGCCAGCAGCTTAGCGCGGCAGGGGAGCCAGGAGCAGTACTTC.

This clonotype was recorded at least ten times. The genes are TRBV5-5 and TRBJ2-5; no definite D call. Trimming removed 1 base from V and 3 bases from J, with 7 bases in between. The CDR3 contains 13 residues. Germline V gives CDR1 SGHKS, CDR2 YYEKEE (reference sequence). The CDR3 reads CASSLIGKETQYF. Here the CDR3 DNA reads TGTGCCAGCAGCTTGATAGGGAAAGAGACCCAGTACTTC.

In this sample, this clonotype turned up many times. The V call is TRBV5-1, the J call TRBJ1-3, with D possibly matching TRBD1 (6 bases). V was cut by 4 bases and J by 0 bases, with 11 bases left in between. CDR1 and CDR2 from the germline V gene are SGHRS and YFSETQ. This CDR3 spans 15 amino acids. This CDR3 reads CASSGETGSGNTIYF. In DNA, the CDR3 is TGCGCCAGCAGCGGTGAGACAGGCTCTGGAAACACCATATATTTT. Complete variable domain (other parts from reference TRBV5-1 and TRBJ1-3): KAGVTQTPRYLIKTRGQQVTLSCSPISGHRSVSWYQQTPGQGLQFLFEYFSETQRNKGNFPGRFSGRQFSNSRSEMNVSTLELGDSALYLCASSGETGSGNTIYFGEGSWLTVV.

In this sample, this clonotype turned up many times. The rearrangement uses TRBV12-3 or TRBV12-4 and TRBJ1-1; unclear D gene. The CDR3 extends over 15 amino acids. V lost 2 bases, J lost 5 bases, and 15 bases lay in between. CDR3 sequence reads: CASSLSGPLGTEAFF. Written as DNA, the CDR3 is TGTGCCAGCAGTTTAAGTGGACCCCTGGGGACTGAAGCTTTCTTT.

This clonotype was counted many times. The CDR3 sequence is CASSIQGARNTEAFF. CDR3 sequence (DNA): TGTGCCAGCAGCATTCAGGGAGCCCGGAACACTGAAGCTTTCTTT. J is TRBJ1-1 and V is TRBV7-9; possibly TRBD1 for D (5 bases). V shed 5 bases and J shed 1 base, with 14 bases lying between them. This CDR3 is built from 15 residues. Germline CDR1 SEHNR, CDR2 FQNEAQ (reference sequence). Looking up the rest from reference TRBV7-9 and TRBJ1-1 gives the full variable domain: DTGVSQNPRHKITKRGQNVTFRCDPISEHNRLYWYRQTLGQGPEFLTYFQNEAQLEKSRLLSDRFSAERPKGSFSTLEIQRTEQGDSAMYLCASSIQGARNTEAFFGQGTRLTVV.

This clonotype was observed many times. As DNA, the CDR3 is TGTGCCACCAGTGAACGAGAGACCCAGTACTTC. Its protein product is CATSERETQYF. The J gene is TRBJ2-5, the V gene TRBV24-1; no clear D. Per germline, CDR1 KGHDR and CDR2 SFDVKD. With 4 bases removed from V and 4 bases from J, the gap between germline ends came to 3 bases. The CDR3 runs 11 residues.

This clonotype was seen repeatedly, ten times or more. The CDR3 DNA reads TGCAGTGCTCCTACTTACAGGGTGGACTACGAGCAGTACTTC. It specifies CSAPTYRVDYEQYF. The V and J genes are TRBV20-1 and TRBJ2-7; maybe TRBD1 (6 bases). There are 14 residues in the CDR3. Germline assignment: CDR1 DFQATT and CDR2 SNEGSKA (reference sequence). With 5 bases removed from V and 3 bases from J, the gap between germline ends came to 17 bases.

The sample holds many counts of this clonotype. The chain recombines TRBV12-3 or TRBV12-4 with TRBJ2-7, with D perhaps TRBD1 or TRBD2 (7 bases each). The CDR3 runs to 16 residues. The ends were cut back, 6 bases at V and 5 bases at J, with 23 bases in the middle. CDR3 nucleotides: TGTGCCAGCAGCCCCAGGGGGGGGCAGGGACTTCACGAGCAGTACTTC. This codes for CASSPRGGQGLHEQYF.

The V gene is TRBV7-9, the J gene TRBJ2-3; D is possibly TRBD2 (6 bases). The V gene lost 3 bases and the J gene lost 4 bases, with 8 bases spanning the gap. Germline V lookup: CDR1 SEHNR, CDR2 FQNEAQ (reference sequence). The CDR3 extends over 13 amino acids. CDR3 coding DNA: TGTGCCAGCAGCTTCGCGGGGCCAGATACGCAGTATTTT. Translated, it gives CASSFAGPDTQYF.

This clonotype has a count of ten or more. The V call is TRBV5-6, the J call TRBJ1-3; D not resolved. Germline V lookup: CDR1 SGHDT, CDR2 YYEEEE. The CDR3 is 14 residues long. V dropped 4 bases and J dropped 2 bases, with 10 bases sitting between them. CDR3 DNA sequence: TGTGCCAGCAGCCAAGGTGTGGCTGGAAACACCATATATTTT. Translated, it gives CASSQGVAGNTIYF.

The chain uses TRBV5-1 and TRBJ2-5, with D possibly matching TRBD1 (5 bases). The CDR3 has 12 residues. Germline values: CDR1 SGHRS, CDR2 YFSETQ. Trimming took off 0 bases at V and 10 bases at J, with 10 bases between the two ends. CDR3 DNA: TGCGCCAGCAGCTTGGGGAGACAGTTCCAGTACTTC. Translating gives CASSLGRQFQYF.

This clonotype came up a few times. This rearrangement joins TRBV6-2 or TRBV6-3 to TRBJ2-1; D might be TRBD2 (6 bases). Looked up from germline, CDR1 is MNHEY and CDR2 is SVGEGT. The germline V and J ends were trimmed by 10 bases and 4 bases, with 17 bases remaining between them. This CDR3 spans 14 amino acids. The CDR3 loop is CATMEAGPYNEQFF. Here the CDR3 DNA reads TGTGCCACTATGGAGGCGGGGCCTTACAATGAGCAGTTCTTC.

This clonotype was seen many times. This chain links TRBV5-1 with TRBJ1-3; D gene unclear. The CDR3 totals 16 residues. The V gene's germline CDR1 is SGHRS and CDR2 YFSETQ. V shed 4 bases and J shed 4 bases, with 18 bases lying between them. The CDR3 region has the DNA TGCGCCAGCAGCAAAACTTCGGACCTCCGGGGAAACACCATATATTTT. Translated, it gives CASSKTSDLRGNTIYF. Full variable domain (remainder filled in from reference TRBV5-1 and TRBJ1-3): KAGVTQTPRYLIKTRGQQVTLSCSPISGHRSVSWYQQTPGQGLQFLFEYFSETQRNKGNFPGRFSGRQFSNSRSEMNVSTLELGDSALYLCASSKTSDLRGNTIYFGEGSWLTVV.

This clonotype was seen ten or more times. The chain recombines TRBV27 with TRBJ1-5; D ambiguous. This CDR3 is built from 17 residues. Germline-derived CDR1 and CDR2 are MNHEY and SMNVEV (reference sequence). The ends were cut back, 5 bases at V and 2 bases at J, with 19 bases in the middle. CDR3 residues: CASSLRPGYDGNQPQHF. The CDR3 DNA is TGTGCCAGCAGTCTACGTCCCGGGTACGACGGCAATCAGCCCCAGCATTTT.

This clonotype was recorded many times. The rearrangement uses TRBV3-1 and TRBJ1-5; 8 positions agree with TRBD1. This CDR3 spans 15 amino acids. Trimming took 1 base from V and 3 from J; bases not matched to a gene: 2. Germline V gene sequence: CDR1 LGHDT, CDR2 YNNKEL (reference sequence). The CDR3, as DNA: TGTGCCAGCAGCCAAGGGACAGGGAACAATCAGCCCCAGCATTTT. Protein: CASSQGTGNNQPQHF.

About this clonotype: A much larger clone differs from this one at a single base, so this may be a read error. The chain is built from TRBV3-2 and TRBJ2-1; TRBD1, the table's D call, lacks a check against the DNA. TRBV3-2 is marked as a pseudogene. The length of the CDR3 is 13 residues. The CDR3 sequence: CASSQEMRGPQFF. CDR3 nucleotides: TGTGCCAGCAGCCAAGAGATGAGGGGTCCGCAGTTCTTC.

This clonotype has at least ten counts. The chain combines TRBV6-1 with TRBJ2-7, with 7 nucleotides matching TRBD1. The CDR3 contains 16 residues. Per germline, CDR1 MNHNS and CDR2 SASEGT. V was pared by 2 bases and J by 0 bases, with 7 bases of the junction left unmatched. The CDR3: CASSEKETGISYEQYF. CDR3 DNA: TGTGCCAGCAGTGAAAAGGAGACAGGGATCTCCTACGAGCAGTACTTC.